This T cell receptor (beta chain) was recorded in a study of post-analysis software for immune sequencing data. Across the whole study: Relapsing-remitting, secondary progressive and progressive-relapsing multiple sclerosis courses were included. Study-wide results and caveats: Included in a set of 5 or 6 TRBV segments more frequent in patients than controls were TRBV5-6, TRBV5-1 and TRBV20-1. Versus controls, multiple sclerosis patients showed significantly lower diversity (normalized Chao1).

TCR beta libraries were prepared from cDNA with unique molecular identifiers. Input of roughly 0.95 to 10 million T cells yielded some 500,000 cDNA molecules. TCRdb re-called the PCR reads with MiXCR, one entry per CDR3 protein. The data contain more than 450,000 distinct CDR3 sequences, roughly 34% of them singletons. CDR1 and CDR2 from the germline V gene are SQVTM and ANQGSEA. There are 12 residues in the CDR3. V was pared by 7 bases and J by 0 bases, with 9 bases between. As regards this clonotype: What it binds is not known.

What was sequenced was blood. The source is a girl aged 2-17 years with multiple sclerosis. The chain uses TRBV29-1 and TRBJ1-2; D is unresolved. CDR3 amino acids: CSAVDANYGYTF. As DNA, the CDR3 is TGCAGCGCAGTAGATGCTAACTATGGCTACACCTTC. Drawing the rest from reference TRBV29-1 and TRBJ1-2, the complete variable domain is SAVISQKPSRDICQRGTSLTIQCQVDSQVTMMFWYRQQPGQSLTLIATANQGSEATYESGFVIDKFPISRPNLTFSTLTVSNMSPEDSSIYLCSAVDANYGYTFGSGTRLTVV.